Listed below are T cell receptor beta chains from one sample, sequenced in a study of patients and donors after allogeneic stem cell transplantation. TCRdb re-analysed the RT-PCR reads in MiXCR, keeping a single row per CDR3 protein. The sample consists of more than 75,000 distinct CDR3 sequences, approximately 5.2% of them appearing once. The sample consisted of blood, either unsorted or a sorted T cell fraction (not recorded which). Receptor source: a human donor who was either an allogeneic HSCT recipient or a stem cell or donor lymphocyte infusion donor (not recorded which). It is not recorded whose cells these are; they may come from a transplant donor. The conserved cysteine and the conserved F or W are not part of the CDR3 here.

cdr3_aa: ASSERGSGRDAQF
v_call: TRBV9
j_call: TRBJ2-1

cdr3_aa: ASSPGSQGETQY
v_call: TRBV18
j_call: TRBJ2-5

cdr3_aa: ASSLFGGRAGNTIY
v_call: TRBV27
j_call: TRBJ1-3

cdr3_aa: ASSQVGYDEQF
v_call: TRBV7-7
j_call: TRBJ2-1

cdr3_aa: ASSLPGTDTQY
v_call: TRBV5-1
j_call: TRBJ2-3

cdr3_aa: SVGQGANTGELF
v_call: TRBV29-1
j_call: TRBJ2-2

cdr3_aa: ASSLKGSEKLF
v_call: TRBV5-4
j_call: TRBJ1-4

cdr3_aa: ASSFGGQDYGYT
v_call: TRBV5-4
j_call: TRBJ1-2

cdr3_aa: ASSVAGGLEETQY
v_call: TRBV9
j_call: TRBJ2-5

cdr3_aa: ASSLGGRTTDTQY
v_call: TRBV3-1
j_call: TRBJ2-3

cdr3_aa: ASSRLANTGELF
v_call: TRBV6-4
j_call: TRBJ2-2

cdr3_aa: ASQASGYSTDTQY
v_call: TRBV5-1
j_call: TRBJ2-3

cdr3_aa: ASSQQGPNTEAF
v_call: TRBV7-9
j_call: TRBJ1-1

cdr3_aa: ATRGAGGIQPQH
v_call: TRBV15
j_call: TRBJ1-5

cdr3_aa: ATKKDRPSGELF
v_call: TRBV27
j_call: TRBJ2-2

cdr3_aa: ASSVGSGSYEQY
v_call: TRBV9
j_call: TRBJ2-7

cdr3_aa: ASSLATGRRNQPQH
v_call: TRBV12-3/TRBV12-4
j_call: TRBJ1-5

cdr3_aa: ASSLDSGSGANVLT
v_call: TRBV5-1
j_call: TRBJ2-6

cdr3_aa: ASRYRAGQPQH
v_call: TRBV28
j_call: TRBJ1-5

cdr3_aa: ASSPWVGSSETQY
v_call: TRBV18
j_call: TRBJ2-5

cdr3_aa: ATSRATSGATNEKLF
v_call: TRBV15
j_call: TRBJ1-4

cdr3_aa: ASSLLGVANTGELF
v_call: TRBV2
j_call: TRBJ2-2

cdr3_aa: SARALQWVRAF
v_call: TRBV20-1
j_call: TRBJ1-1

cdr3_aa: ATGQGGEKLF
v_call: TRBV2
j_call: TRBJ1-4

cdr3_aa: SAREGAGAQGTQY
v_call: TRBV20-1
j_call: TRBJ2-5

cdr3_aa: ASSDLYNEQF
v_call: TRBV7-3
j_call: TRBJ2-1

cdr3_aa: ATSPGGGQPNNEQF
v_call: TRBV24-1
j_call: TRBJ2-1

cdr3_aa: ASSQVEVNQPQH
v_call: TRBV4-1
j_call: TRBJ1-5

cdr3_aa: ASSVVTQNTGELF
v_call: TRBV9
j_call: TRBJ2-2

cdr3_aa: ASRPSSGRGYNEQF
v_call: TRBV4-1
j_call: TRBJ2-1

cdr3_aa: ASSPEGDPEKLF
v_call: TRBV18
j_call: TRBJ1-4

cdr3_aa: ASRLNSEEKLF
v_call: TRBV5-4
j_call: TRBJ1-4

cdr3_aa: ASSFFPPRTGELF
v_call: TRBV27
j_call: TRBJ2-2

cdr3_aa: ASSPLMELF
v_call: TRBV7-2
j_call: TRBJ2-2

cdr3_aa: ASSLGRSLLWNEQF
v_call: TRBV11-3
j_call: TRBJ2-1

cdr3_aa: ASSQPDREVADTQY
v_call: TRBV14
j_call: TRBJ2-3

cdr3_aa: ASSPVDTEAF
v_call: TRBV28
j_call: TRBJ1-1

cdr3_aa: ASSSGGAVNEQF
v_call: TRBV13
j_call: TRBJ2-1

cdr3_aa: ASSAQGANGGYT
v_call: TRBV6-4
j_call: TRBJ1-2

cdr3_aa: SASPGDQPQH
v_call: TRBV20-1
j_call: TRBJ1-5

cdr3_aa: ASSLAPGRTPGSCF
v_call: TRBV7-3
j_call: TRBJ2-2

cdr3_aa: AISESGGGAEAF
v_call: TRBV10-3
j_call: TRBJ1-1

cdr3_aa: ASSERAGGNTGELF
v_call: TRBV2
j_call: TRBJ2-2

cdr3_aa: ASSLMQDEQF
v_call: TRBV28
j_call: TRBJ2-1

cdr3_aa: ASNPSTDTQY
v_call: TRBV7-8
j_call: TRBJ2-3

cdr3_aa: ASSPGGKFDNEQF
v_call: TRBV12-3/TRBV12-4
j_call: TRBJ2-1

cdr3_aa: ASSIVGSGTEAF
v_call: TRBV19
j_call: TRBJ1-1

cdr3_aa: ASRETGRYTEAF
v_call: TRBV10-2
j_call: TRBJ1-1

cdr3_aa: ASSGRLNEKLF
v_call: TRBV7-6
j_call: TRBJ1-4

cdr3_aa: ASSPRESTVYEQY
v_call: TRBV18
j_call: TRBJ2-7

cdr3_aa: ASSLDRGQYQPQH
v_call: TRBV12-3/TRBV12-4
j_call: TRBJ1-5

cdr3_aa: ASSYLGVQDGDTQY
v_call: TRBV6-5
j_call: TRBJ2-3

cdr3_aa: SARTGVSSEAF
v_call: TRBV20-1
j_call: TRBJ1-1